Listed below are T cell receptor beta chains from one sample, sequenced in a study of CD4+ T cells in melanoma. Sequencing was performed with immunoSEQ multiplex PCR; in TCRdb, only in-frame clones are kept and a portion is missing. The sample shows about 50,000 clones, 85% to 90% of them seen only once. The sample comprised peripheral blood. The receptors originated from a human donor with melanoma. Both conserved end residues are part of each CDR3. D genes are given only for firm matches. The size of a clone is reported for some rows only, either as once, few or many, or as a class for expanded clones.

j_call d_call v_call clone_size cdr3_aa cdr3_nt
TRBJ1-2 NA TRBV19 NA CASNPGRGNGYTF TGTGCCAGTAACCCCGGCCGGGGAAATGGCTACACCTTC
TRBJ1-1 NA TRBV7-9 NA CASSLVRVYTEAFF TGTGCCAGCAGCTTAGTCCGGGTCTACACTGAAGCTTTCTTT
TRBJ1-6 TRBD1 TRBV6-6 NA CASSYLQGQGSSPLHF TGTGCCAGCAGTTACCTACAGGGGCAAGGGAGTTCACCCCTCCACTTT
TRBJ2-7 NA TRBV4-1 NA CASSTQPSPGIEQYF TGCGCCAGCAGCACCCAACCCTCACCGGGGATAGAGCAGTACTTC
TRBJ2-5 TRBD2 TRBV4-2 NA CASSQDPTSGGLEEETQYF TGTGCCAGCAGCCAAGATCCGACTAGCGGGGGCCTTGAGGAAGAGACCCAGTACTTC
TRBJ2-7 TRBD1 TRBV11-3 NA CASSLNRGSDEQYF TGTGCCAGCAGCTTGAACAGGGGATCCGACGAGCAGTACTTC
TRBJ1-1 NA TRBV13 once CASSLGGEVDAFF TGTGCCAGCAGCTTAGGGGGGGAAGTAGACGCTTTCTTT
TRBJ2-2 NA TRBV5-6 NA CASSLALGATNTGELFF TGTGCCAGCAGCTTGGCCTTGGGGGCAACGAACACCGGGGAGCTGTTTTTT
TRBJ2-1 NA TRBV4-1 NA CASHNEQFF TGCGCCAGCCACAATGAGCAGTTCTTC
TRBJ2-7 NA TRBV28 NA CASSDNREPNEQYF TGTGCCAGCAGTGATAACAGGGAACCCAACGAGCAGTACTTC
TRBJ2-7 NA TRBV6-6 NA CASSYDGEQYF TGTGCCAGCAGTTACGATGGGGAGCAGTACTTC
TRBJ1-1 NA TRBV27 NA CASSLSIGGNTEAFF TGTGCCAGCAGTTTATCGATTGGGGGAAACACTGAAGCTTTCTTT
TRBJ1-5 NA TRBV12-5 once CASGLPNQPQHF TGTGCTAGTGGTTTGCCCAATCAGCCCCAGCATTTT
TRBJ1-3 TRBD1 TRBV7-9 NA CASSPLTGNSGNTIYF TGTGCCAGCAGCCCCCTGACAGGGAACTCTGGAAACACCATATATTTT
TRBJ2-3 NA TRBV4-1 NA CASSVRGGGADTQYF TGCGCCAGCAGCGTAAGGGGGGGCGGAGCAGATACGCAGTATTTT
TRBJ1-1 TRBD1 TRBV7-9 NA CASTLQGSNTEAFF TGTGCCAGCACGCTACAGGGGTCGAACACTGAAGCTTTCTTT
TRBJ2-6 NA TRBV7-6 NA CASSSITLSGANVLTF TGTGCCAGCAGTTCCATAACTCTCTCTGGGGCCAACGTCCTGACTTTC